Included here is one T cell receptor beta chain sequence, with context. TCRdb re-called the 5' RACE reads through MiXCR, storing one row per CDR3 protein. This table has about 250,000 distinct CDR3 sequences, 20% to 30% appearing once. The length of the CDR3 is 19 residues. CDR1 is SGHTA and CDR2 is FQGNSA in the germline V gene. Trimming took off 4 bases at V and 4 bases at J, with 25 bases between the two ends. This sample is part of a study of CD8 T cells in ankylosing spondylitis. Material: blood, either unsorted or a sorted T cell fraction (not recorded which). This TCR was sampled from a male donor with ankylosing spondylitis or in good health (not recorded which). This chain uses TRBV7-2 with TRBJ2-2, with a possible D match to TRBD2 (7 bases). As DNA, the CDR3 is TGTGCCAGCAGCTCAGGGCTAGGCCGCCGAGGGGGGGCCACCGGGGAGCTGTTTTTT. Its translation: CASSSGLGRRGGATGELFF.